This TCR beta chain was obtained from a study of a mutant IDH1 vaccine in newly diagnosed glioma. Whole-study context: The study started vaccination 4-6 weeks after radiotherapy alone, or with temozolomide cycles. Earlier care involved radiotherapy, temozolomide, or both, and the majority received both.

Per the germline V gene, CDR1 is SGHNT and CDR2 is YYREEE (reference sequence). Trimming cost V 2 bases and J 5 bases, with 14 bases left between them. CDR3 length: 14 residues. The data were produced by immunoSEQ multiplex PCR, yet TCRdb's version contains in-frame clones alone and is incomplete. The data show tens of thousands of clones, with roughly 80% seen just once and less than 4.5% held by the top ten. This clone was observed once. The antigen is not known. Time point of the sample: week 35, safety follow-up. What each vaccine dose contained was 300 ug of mutant IDH1 20-mer peptide, accompanied by topical imiquimod.

This material consisted of PBMCs, taken from a glioma patient whose treatment included an IDH1 peptide vaccine. This chain joins TRBV5-4 and TRBJ2-7; D possibly uses TRBD1 or TRBD2 (6 bases each). The origin of this receptor is a man aged 25-40 years with glioma. CDR3: CASSFWVGGDEQYF. The CDR3 coding sequence is TGTGCCAGCAGCTTCTGGGTGGGGGGCGACGAGCAGTACTTC.